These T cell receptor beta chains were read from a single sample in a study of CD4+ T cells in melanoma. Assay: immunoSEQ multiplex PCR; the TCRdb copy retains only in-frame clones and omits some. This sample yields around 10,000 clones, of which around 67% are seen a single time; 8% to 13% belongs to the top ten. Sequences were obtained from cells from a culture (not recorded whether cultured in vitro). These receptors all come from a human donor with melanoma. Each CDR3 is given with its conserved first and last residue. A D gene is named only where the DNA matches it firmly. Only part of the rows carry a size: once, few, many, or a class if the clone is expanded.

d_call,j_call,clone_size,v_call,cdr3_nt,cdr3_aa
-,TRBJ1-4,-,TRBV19,TGTGCCAGCCAGATAGGTGAAAAACTGTTTTTT,CASQIGEKLFF
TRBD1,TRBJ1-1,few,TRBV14,TGTGCCAGCAGCCAAGCCCTACTTAGACAGGGCGAGACTTTCTTT,CASSQALLRQGETFF
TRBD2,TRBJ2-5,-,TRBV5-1,TGCGCCAGCAGCTTGACCCGCCTAGCGGGCCAAGAGACCCAGTACTTC,CASSLTRLAGQETQYF
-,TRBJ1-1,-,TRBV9,TGTGCCAGCAGCCCGTCGGCAGTTCAGCCCCCTCTGAACACTGAAGCTTTCTTT,CASSPSAVQPPLNTEAFF
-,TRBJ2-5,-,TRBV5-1,TGCGCCAGCAGCTTGGAGGGTCCGACCCAGTACTTC,CASSLEGPTQYF
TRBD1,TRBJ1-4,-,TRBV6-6,TGTGCCAGCCGTAAAAGGGGGCAGGCTAACGAAAAACTGTTTTTT,CASRKRGQANEKLFF
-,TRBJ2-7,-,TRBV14,TGTGCCAGCAGCCAAGATCTCTCTGCGGGCAGGCGCGAGCAGTACTTC,CASSQDLSAGRREQYF
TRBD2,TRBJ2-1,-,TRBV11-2,TGTGCCAGCAGCCGGACTAGCGGGGGGGTTTATGAGCAGTTCTTC,CASSRTSGGVYEQFF
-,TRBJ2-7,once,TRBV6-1,TGTGCCAGCAGTGTATCGGGTGGGCTCTACGAGCAGTACTTC,CASSVSGGLYEQYF
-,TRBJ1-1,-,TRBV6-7,TGTGCCACCCCGCCCCCGGGACCGCTGAACACTGAAGCTTTCTTT,CATPPPGPLNTEAFF
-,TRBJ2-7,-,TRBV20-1,TGCAGTGCTGATCGAATCCACGAGCAGTACTTC,CSADRIHEQYF
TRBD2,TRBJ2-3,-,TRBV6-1,TGTGCCAGCCTCGGCGAGCGGGGGAGCACAGATACGCAGTATTTT,CASLGERGSTDTQYF
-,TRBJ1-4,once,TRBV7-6,TGTGCCAGCAGTTCTGTACGGGGTCACGACTCTGAAAAACTGTTTTTT,CASSSVRGHDSEKLFF
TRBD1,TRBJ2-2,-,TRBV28,TGTGCCAGCAGGTTTATGGGCTGGACAGGACGGAACACCGGGGAGCTGTTTTTT,CASRFMGWTGRNTGELFF
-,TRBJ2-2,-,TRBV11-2,TGTGCCAGCAGCTTAGATTTGACTACCTACACCGGGGAGCTGTTTTTT,CASSLDLTTYTGELFF
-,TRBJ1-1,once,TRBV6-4,TGTGCCAGCAGTGACTCTTTAGAAGACGCTATGGGTAACACTGAAGCTTTCTTT,CASSDSLEDAMGNTEAFF
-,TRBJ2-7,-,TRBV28,TGTGCCAGCAGTTTAGCGCAGGCACCCTACGAGCAGTACTTC,CASSLAQAPYEQYF
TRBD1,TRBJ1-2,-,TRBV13,TGTGCCAGCAGCTTAGAAGGGACAGGAAGCTCTAACTATGGCTACACCTTC,CASSLEGTGSSNYGYTF
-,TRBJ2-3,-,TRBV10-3,TGTGCCTGTAGGGGGGGGACTAGCACAGATACGCAGTATTTT,CACRGGTSTDTQYF
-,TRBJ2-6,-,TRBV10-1,TGCGCCAGCAGTGATGGGGGAACCGGGGCCAACGTCCTGACTTTC,CASSDGGTGANVLTF
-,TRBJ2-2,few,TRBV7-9,TGTGCCAGCAGCTTACGGGCCACCGGGGAGCTGTTTTTT,CASSLRATGELFF
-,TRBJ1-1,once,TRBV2,TGTGCCAGCAGTGAATGGCAGAACACTGAAGCTTTCTTT,CASSEWQNTEAFF
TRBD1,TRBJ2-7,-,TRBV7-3,TGTGCCAGCAGCGTGGGACAGGCCTACGAGCAGTACTTC,CASSVGQAYEQYF
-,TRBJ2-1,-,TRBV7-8,TGTGCCAGCAGCGAAGGGGGGGTCACCTACAATGAGCAGTTCTTC,CASSEGGVTYNEQFF
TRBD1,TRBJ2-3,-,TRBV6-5,TGTGCCAGCAGTACCGGGACAGACACAGATACGCAGTATTTT,CASSTGTDTDTQYF
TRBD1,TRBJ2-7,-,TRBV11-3,TGTGCCAGCGCCCGGGGGACAGGGGACGACGAGCAGTACTTC,CASARGTGDDEQYF
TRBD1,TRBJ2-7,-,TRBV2,TGTGCCAGCAGTGTTGACAGGGTCTACGAGCAGTACTTC,CASSVDRVYEQYF
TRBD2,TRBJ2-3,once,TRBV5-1,TGCGCCAGCAGCTTTCTAGCGGGGGGCACAGATACGCAGTATTTT,CASSFLAGGTDTQYF
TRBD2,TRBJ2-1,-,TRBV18,TGTGCCAGCTCACCCGCAACGGGGGGGCGCGAGCAGTTCTTC,CASSPATGGREQFF
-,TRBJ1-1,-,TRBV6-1,TGTGCCAGCAGTAGGACTAACACTGAAGCTTTCTTT,CASSRTNTEAFF
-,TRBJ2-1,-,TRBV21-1,TGTGCCAGCAGCAGACGGGACGGTATGTCCTACAATGAGCAGTTCTTC,CASSRRDGMSYNEQFF
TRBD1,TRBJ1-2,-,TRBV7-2,TGTGCCAGCAGCGAAAGATACAGGGGGTTTGGCTACACCTTC,CASSERYRGFGYTF
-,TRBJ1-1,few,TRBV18,TGTGCCAGCTCACCACCAACGAGGGTACTGGGCACTGAAGCTTTCTTT,CASSPPTRVLGTEAFF